Below, 14 T cell receptor beta chains from the same sample are listed, as sequenced in a study of cytomegalovirus exposure and HLA in healthy donors (dated by TCRdb to about 2017). Library preparation was by the immunoSEQ multiplex PCR assay. The multiplex PCR relied on a mix of 60 forward primers for TCR Vbeta segments and 13 reverse primers for TCR Jbeta segments. As stored in TCRdb, this immuneACCESS dataset retains in-frame rearrangements with V and J assigned. A fraction of the clones does not appear; measured against another copy, unresolved V genes explain less than half of the discrepancy, and the remainder lacks a known reason. This sample's clone table shows some 130,000 clones. The ten largest clones represent under 2% of the sample. The sequencing sample was made of PBMCs. All receptors come from a man aged 18-30 years in good health and CMV-seronegative.

The genes are TRBV7-8 and TRBJ1-1; D call uncertain. The length of the CDR3 is 13 residues. CDR1 and CDR2 from the germline V gene are SGHVS and FQNEAQ. The V gene lost 4 bases and the J gene lost 4 bases, with 10 bases spanning the gap. CDR3 amino acids: CASSSLHRTEAFF. CDR3 sequence (DNA): TGTGCCAGCAGCTCACTACACCGCACTGAAGCTTTCTTT.

The genes are TRBV5-1 and TRBJ2-5; TRBD2 matches 7 bases. V trimming: 7 bases; J trimming: 5 bases; junction bases outside the gene matches: 11. CDR3 length equals 14 residues. Germline V gives CDR1 SGHRS, CDR2 YFSETQ. CDR3 in amino acids: CASGARAGDETQYF. Here the CDR3 DNA reads TGCGCCAGCGGCGCGCGGGCGGGGGATGAGACCCAGTACTTC.

This chain uses TRBV10-3 with TRBJ2-7, with 7 bases identical to TRBD1. The V gene's germline CDR1 is ENHRY and CDR2 SYGVKD. The trim removed 2 bases at V and 3 bases at J, leaving 7 bases unmatched. CDR3 length equals 15 residues. CDR3 DNA sequence: TGTGCCATCAGTGAGGGGACAGTCATAGACTACGAGCAGTACTTC. The encoded protein is CAISEGTVIDYEQYF.

The chain joins TRBV7-9 to TRBJ2-3; 8 bases fit TRBD1. V trimming: 5 bases; J trimming: 2 bases; junction bases outside the gene matches: 18. The CDR3 has 19 residues. Germline V lookup: CDR1 SEHNR, CDR2 FQNEAQ (reference sequence). The CDR3 loop reads CASSPKTGARSFSTDTQYF. The CDR3 coding sequence is TGTGCCAGCAGCCCCAAGACAGGGGCCCGATCCTTCTCCACAGATACGCAGTATTTT.

CDR3 coding DNA: TGTGCCAGCAGCCGAACAGGGCTCGGTCAGCCCCAGCATTTT. It translates to CASSRTGLGQPQHF. This rearrangement joins TRBV27 to TRBJ1-5, with TRBD1 as a possible D gene (6 bases). The CDR3 is made up of 14 amino acids. Trimming pared 6 bases from V and 6 bases from J, leaving 15 bases between. In germline, CDR1 is MNHEY, CDR2 SMNVEV (reference sequence).

The gene calls are TRBV6-1 and TRBJ2-1; D is uncertain. CDR1 is MNHNS, CDR2 SASEGT, per germline. This CDR3 comprises 17 residues. Trimming left V 3 bases short and J 0 bases short, with 15 bases between. CDR3 sequence reads: CASSELRGSSSYNEQFF. For the CDR3, the DNA is TGTGCCAGCAGTGAGTTGAGAGGATCGAGCTCCTACAATGAGCAGTTCTTC.

The chain links TRBV11-1 to TRBJ2-7, with 9 nucleotides matching TRBD1. Germline assignment: CDR1 SGHAT and CDR2 FQDESV (reference sequence). V trimming: 1 base; J trimming: 0 bases; junction bases outside the gene matches: 4. The CDR3 extends over 16 amino acids. CDR3 DNA sequence: TGTGCCAGCAGCTTAGGAGGGACAGGGATCTCCTACGAGCAGTACTTC. It is translated as CASSLGGTGISYEQYF.

The V gene is TRBV11-1, the J gene TRBJ1-1, with D perhaps TRBD1 (5 bases). The CDR3 loop spans 15 amino acids. Germline values: CDR1 SGHAT, CDR2 FQDESV (reference sequence). V lost 4 bases and J 6 bases, leaving 18 bases between the germline ends. In nucleotides, the CDR3 is TGTGCCAGCAGCTCCCGACGGGGGGGGATGGCTGAAGCTTTCTTT. This sequence encodes CASSSRRGGMAEAFF.

This sequence joins TRBV6-5 and TRBJ2-5, with TRBD1 matching over 8 bases. The end of the DNA fits TRBJ2-7 better, so the J call may be wrong. The CDR3 is 15 residues long. Germline CDR1 is MNHEY and CDR2 is SVGAGI. CDR3 amino acids: CASSVRQGATYEQYF. Written as DNA, the CDR3 is TGTGCCAGCAGTGTCCGCCAGGGGGCCACCTACGAGCAGTACTTC.

The V and J genes are TRBV5-1 and TRBJ1-1; D may be TRBD1 (6 bases). The CDR3 has 12 residues. Trimming shortened V by 4 bases and J by 9 bases, and 13 bases separated the two germline ends. CDR1 and CDR2 from the germline V gene are SGHRS and YFSETQ. CDR3 sequence (DNA): TGCGCCAGCAGCACGGACAGCCGGCAAGCTTTCTTT. Its translation is CASSTDSRQAFF.

J is TRBJ2-5 and V is TRBV9, with D possibly TRBD2 on 7 matching bases. The CDR3 contains 17 residues. Trimming removed 4 bases from V and 2 bases from J, with 21 bases in between. CDR1 and CDR2 from the germline V gene are SGDLS and YYNGEE. The CDR3 sequence is CASSPTLGRGGQETQYF. CDR3 in DNA: TGTGCCAGCAGCCCAACCCTAGGGAGGGGGGGACAAGAGACCCAGTACTTC.

CDR3 in amino acids: CASSWQGNEQYF. The CDR3, as DNA: TGCGCCAGCAGCTGGCAGGGTAACGAGCAGTACTTC. This chain connects TRBV5-1 to TRBJ2-7; tentatively, D is TRBD1 (5 bases). The length of the CDR3 is 12 residues. Trimming removed 3 bases at V and 5 bases at J, with 9 bases between. Germline V gene sequence: CDR1 SGHRS, CDR2 YFSETQ.

J is TRBJ2-7 and V is TRBV28, with D possibly being TRBD1 (6 bases). V gave up 6 bases and J gave up 2 bases, with 8 bases separating them. CDR3 length: 12 amino acids. Germline-derived CDR1 and CDR2 are MDHEN and SYDVKM. The CDR3 bases are TGTGCCAGCAGACAGGGAACCTACGAGCAGTACTTC. Its translation: CASRQGTYEQYF.

V and J are TRBV5-1 and TRBJ2-7; TRBD2 agrees at 7 bases. V was pared by 4 bases and J by 7 bases, with 11 bases of the junction left unmatched. The CDR3 loop spans 14 amino acids. The V gene's germline CDR1 is SGHRS and CDR2 YFSETQ. The CDR3 coding sequence is TGCGCCAGCAGCAGGGGAGGGCCGTATGGGGAGCAGTACTTC. This gives the protein CASSRGGPYGEQYF.